Listed below are T cell receptor beta chains from one sample, sequenced in a study of Ad26.COV2.S vaccination and SARS-CoV-2 variants. Only in-frame clones appear in the TCRdb table, and some are missing; sequencing was by immunoSEQ multiplex PCR. The sample has around 300,000 clones, less than 90% seen once. Sequencing used peripheral blood, obtained in a trial of Ad26.COV2.S vaccine versus placebo. Every receptor here comes from a person aged 18-60 years who received the Ad26.COV2.S COVID-19 vaccine or a placebo. The CDR3 runs from the conserved cysteine through the conserved F or W. Each record gives: D gene, J gene, V gene, CDR3 protein. A D gene is named only where the DNA matches it firmly.

D gene: TRBD1; J gene: TRBJ1-6; V gene: TRBV9; CDR3 protein: CASSFLDRAFFNSPLHF
D gene: -; J gene: TRBJ2-7; V gene: TRBV7-8; CDR3 protein: CASSLTGYEQYF
D gene: -; J gene: TRBJ1-3; V gene: TRBV5-1; CDR3 protein: CASSLSGQGRNTIYF
D gene: -; J gene: TRBJ1-1; V gene: TRBV4-1; CDR3 protein: CASSHDPRGATTEAFF
D gene: TRBD1; J gene: TRBJ1-1; V gene: TRBV2; CDR3 protein: CATQGVYENTEAFF
D gene: -; J gene: TRBJ1-1; V gene: TRBV5-1; CDR3 protein: CASSPGSTEAFF
D gene: -; J gene: TRBJ1-5; V gene: TRBV9; CDR3 protein: CASSDHRGNQPQHF
D gene: -; J gene: TRBJ2-1; V gene: TRBV7-3; CDR3 protein: CASSPTGAGSSYNEQFF
D gene: -; J gene: TRBJ1-1; V gene: TRBV19; CDR3 protein: CASRPTLHRETAEAFF
D gene: -; J gene: TRBJ2-2; V gene: TRBV9; CDR3 protein: CASSVKGTGELFF
D gene: -; J gene: TRBJ1-1; V gene: TRBV4-1; CDR3 protein: CASSQGSINTEAFF
D gene: TRBD2; J gene: TRBJ2-3; V gene: TRBV27; CDR3 protein: CASVSLGSGGPWDTQYF
D gene: -; J gene: TRBJ1-1; V gene: TRBV6-1; CDR3 protein: CASSEIWIYENTEAFF
D gene: -; J gene: TRBJ1-5; V gene: TRBV19; CDR3 protein: CASSIGGIGNQPQHF
D gene: -; J gene: TRBJ2-7; V gene: TRBV10-3; CDR3 protein: CAISESTGGVSYEQYF
D gene: TRBD1; J gene: TRBJ1-5; V gene: TRBV10-3; CDR3 protein: CAISGQGLNQPQHF
D gene: -; J gene: TRBJ2-1; V gene: TRBV4-3; CDR3 protein: CASSQRRGQSSYNEQFF
D gene: -; J gene: TRBJ2-5; V gene: TRBV9; CDR3 protein: CASSPYAGRETQYF
D gene: TRBD1; J gene: TRBJ2-3; V gene: TRBV7-3; CDR3 protein: CASSLSGTGYDTQYF
D gene: TRBD1; J gene: TRBJ2-7; V gene: TRBV12-3/TRBV12-4; CDR3 protein: CASKRDSSYEQYF
D gene: -; J gene: TRBJ1-1; V gene: TRBV27; CDR3 protein: CASSLVALMNTEAFF